This TCR beta chain was captured in a study of beta chain features in type 1 diabetes. The CDR3 has 14 residues. Germline CDR1 is SGDLS and CDR2 is YYNGEE. V lost 4 bases and J 2 bases, leaving 11 bases between the germline ends. This clone was counted only a few times. Its antigen is still unknown. General study results and limits: Shortening of TCRB CDR3s, moderate but significant, appeared in all four CD4+ subsets of Type 1 diabetes patients.

Reverse transcription of all isolated RNA meant that expressed TCRB transcripts were sequenced. Clones were sequenced by immunoSEQ multiplex PCR, and TCRdb holds only the in-frame ones, with some missing. The sample yields about 340,000 clones, about 13% seen once. The TCR was taken from a woman between 18 and 29 years old with type 1 diabetes. The V call is TRBV9, the J call TRBJ2-3; D unresolved. Material: naive CD4+ T cells from blood. CDR3 amino acids: CASSLTSVTDTQYF. Here the CDR3 DNA reads TGTGCCAGCAGCTTGACGAGCGTCACAGATACGCAGTATTTT. The whole variable domain, remainder taken from reference TRBV9 and TRBJ2-3, is DSGVTQTPKHLITATGQRVTLRCSPRSGDLSVYWYQQSLDQGLQFLIQYYNGEERAKGNILERFSAQQFPDLHSELNLSSLELGDSALYFCASSLTSVTDTQYFGPGTRLTVL.